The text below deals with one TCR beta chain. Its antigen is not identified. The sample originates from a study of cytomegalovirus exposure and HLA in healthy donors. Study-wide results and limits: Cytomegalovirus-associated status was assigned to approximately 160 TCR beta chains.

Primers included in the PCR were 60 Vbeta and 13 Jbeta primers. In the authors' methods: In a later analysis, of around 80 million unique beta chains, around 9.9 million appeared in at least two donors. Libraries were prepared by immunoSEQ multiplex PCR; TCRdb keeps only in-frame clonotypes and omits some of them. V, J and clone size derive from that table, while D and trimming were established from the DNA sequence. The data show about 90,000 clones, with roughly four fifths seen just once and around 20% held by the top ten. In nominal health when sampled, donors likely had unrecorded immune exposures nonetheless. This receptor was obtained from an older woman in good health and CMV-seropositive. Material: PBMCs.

The CDR3 spells CASSGQVVAQYF. CDR3 in DNA: TGTGCCAGCAGTGGACAGGTGGTCGCGCAGTACTTC. V usage is TRBV6-1 and J usage is TRBJ2-7, with D possibly matching TRBD1 (6 bases). Per germline, CDR1 MNHNS and CDR2 SASEGT. Between the trimmed V and J ends, which lost 4 bases and 9 bases, there was a span of 13 bases. The CDR3 spans 12 residues.